This T cell receptor (beta chain) was captured by sequencing in a study of T cell repertoires in cytomegalovirus infection. At the level of the study: Well-studied HLA-B-restricted CMV epitopes were used in the study alongside recently identified HLA-C-restricted ones. An indication of both CMV infection and matching HLA type came from public TCR beta signatures. Study-wide findings and caveats: CMV-specific TCR beta clonotypes restricted by HLA-C dominated the ex vivo response. CMV carriers having the relevant HLA were flagged by cumulative public TCR beta family frequency.

Of note for this clonotype: Its antigen is not known.

Trimming cost V 4 bases and J 0 bases, with 18 bases left between them. The germline V gene encodes CDR1 MDHEN and CDR2 SYDVKM. The CDR3 is 18 residues long. From the reads, TCRdb called clonotypes with MiXCR, one entry per CDR3 protein. The table shows roughly 860,000 distinct CDR3 sequences, with less than 35% occurring only once. This chain connects TRBV28 to TRBJ1-4; D not resolved. This TCR was recovered from a human donor in good health (CMV status not recorded). Some clones in this sample may be carry-over from other donors' samples. The sample was cultured CD8+ T cells from PBMCs, taken from culture after CMV antigen stimulation. CDR3 sequence (DNA): TGTGCCAGCAGTTCCTGGGGAGGGCCTTTAGCAACTAATGAAAAACTGTTTTTT. Amino acids: CASSSWGGPLATNEKLFF.